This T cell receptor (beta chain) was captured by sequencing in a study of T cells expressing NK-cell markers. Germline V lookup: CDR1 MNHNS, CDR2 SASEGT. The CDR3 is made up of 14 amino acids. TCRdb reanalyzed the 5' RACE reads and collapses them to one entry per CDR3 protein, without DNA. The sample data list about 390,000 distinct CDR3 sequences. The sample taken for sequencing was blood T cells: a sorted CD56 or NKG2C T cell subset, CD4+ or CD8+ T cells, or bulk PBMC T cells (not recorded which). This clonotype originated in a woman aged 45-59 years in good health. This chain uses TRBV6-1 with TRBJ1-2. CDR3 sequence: CASSLEHGSYGYTF.